This T cell receptor (beta chain) originates from a study of blood T cell repertoires in COVID-19. Study summary: COVID-19 samples, acute and convalescent, were from the United States, Italy and Spain. Sources were T cells, B-cell-depleted T cells, or PBMCs; the material itself was cDNA or gDNA.

The V gene's germline CDR1 is SGHTA and CDR2 FQGTGA. CDR3 size: 14 residues. Unmatched junction bases numbered 4, after V lost 1 base and J lost 10 bases. Repertoires were generated with immunoSEQ multiplex PCR, while TCRdb's copy carries only in-frame clones and drops some. Of about 160,000 clones listed, 85% are singletons. The sample consisted of peripheral blood. The receptor's source is a man in his forties or fifties with acute or convalescent COVID-19. J is TRBJ1-6 and V is TRBV7-3, with 7 bases lining up with TRBD1. CDR3 loop: CASSLMGTASPLHF. The CDR3 region has the DNA TGTGCCAGCAGCTTAATGGGGACAGCGTCACCCCTCCACTTT.